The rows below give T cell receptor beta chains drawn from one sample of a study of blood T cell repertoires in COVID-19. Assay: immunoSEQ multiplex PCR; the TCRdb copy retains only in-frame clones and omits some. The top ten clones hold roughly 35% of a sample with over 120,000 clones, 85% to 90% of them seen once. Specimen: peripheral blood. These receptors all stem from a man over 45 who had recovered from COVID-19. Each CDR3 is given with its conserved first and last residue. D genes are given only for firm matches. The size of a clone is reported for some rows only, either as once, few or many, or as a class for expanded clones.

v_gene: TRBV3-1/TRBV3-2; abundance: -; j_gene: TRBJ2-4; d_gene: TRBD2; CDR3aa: CASSQEGGAKNIQYF; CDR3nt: TGTGCCAGCAGCCAAGAGGGAGGGGCCAAAAACATTCAGTACTTC
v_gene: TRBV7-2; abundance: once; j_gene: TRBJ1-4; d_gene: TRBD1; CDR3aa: CASSFSGGPNEKLFF; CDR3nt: TGTGCCAGCAGCTTCTCAGGGGGCCCTAATGAAAAACTGTTTTTT
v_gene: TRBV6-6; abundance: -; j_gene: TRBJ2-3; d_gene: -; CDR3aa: CASSYSAGAGDTQYF; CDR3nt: TGTGCCAGCAGTTACTCTGCGGGGGCGGGAGATACGCAGTATTTT
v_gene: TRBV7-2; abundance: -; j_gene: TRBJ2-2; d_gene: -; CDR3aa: CASSLVTGDTGELFF; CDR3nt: TGTGCCAGCAGCTTAGTCACGGGGGACACCGGGGAGCTGTTTTTT
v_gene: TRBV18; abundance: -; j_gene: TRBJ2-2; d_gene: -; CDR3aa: CASSPGQGNTGELFF; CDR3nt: TGTGCCAGCTCACCAGGGCAGGGGAACACCGGGGAGCTGTTTTTT
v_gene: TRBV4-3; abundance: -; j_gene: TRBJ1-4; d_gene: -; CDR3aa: CASSQEGATNEKLFF; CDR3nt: TGCGCCAGCAGCCAGGAGGGAGCTACTAATGAAAAACTGTTTTTT
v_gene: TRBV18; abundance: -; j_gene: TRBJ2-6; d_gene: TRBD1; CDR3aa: CASSPGTGGVSGANVLTF; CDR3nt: TGTGCCAGCTCACCTGGGACAGGGGGCGTATCTGGGGCCAACGTCCTGACTTTC
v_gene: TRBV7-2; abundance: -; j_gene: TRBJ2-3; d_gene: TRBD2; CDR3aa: CASSFSTSGTTITDTQYF; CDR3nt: TGTGCCAGCAGCTTTAGTACCTCCGGGACTACGATCACAGATACGCAGTATTTT
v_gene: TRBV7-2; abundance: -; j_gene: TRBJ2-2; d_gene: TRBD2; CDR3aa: CASRWGLAGMNTGELFF; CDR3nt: TGTGCCAGCAGATGGGGACTAGCGGGTATGAACACCGGGGAGCTGTTTTTT
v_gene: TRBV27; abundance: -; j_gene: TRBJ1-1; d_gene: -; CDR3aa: CASSLGGGTEAFF; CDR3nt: TGTGCCAGCAGTTTGGGGGGGGGTACTGAAGCTTTCTTT
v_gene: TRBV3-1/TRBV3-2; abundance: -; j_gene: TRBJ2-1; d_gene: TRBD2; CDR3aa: CASSPGTSGGKYNEQFF; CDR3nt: TGTGCCAGCAGCCCGGGAACTAGCGGGGGGAAATACAATGAGCAGTTCTTC
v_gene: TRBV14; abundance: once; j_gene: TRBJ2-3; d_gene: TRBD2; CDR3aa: CASSQGAGATTDTQYF; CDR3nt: TGTGCCAGCAGCCAAGGAGCGGGGGCCACCACAGATACGCAGTATTTT
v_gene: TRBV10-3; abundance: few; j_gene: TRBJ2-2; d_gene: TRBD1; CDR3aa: CAIKGDRGLSNTGELFF; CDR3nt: TGTGCCATCAAGGGGGACAGGGGCCTTTCAAACACCGGGGAGCTGTTTTTT
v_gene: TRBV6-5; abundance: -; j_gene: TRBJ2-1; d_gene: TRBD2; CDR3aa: CASRILAGGVFEQFF; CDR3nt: TGTGCCAGCAGAATACTAGCGGGGGGAGTATTTGAGCAGTTCTTC
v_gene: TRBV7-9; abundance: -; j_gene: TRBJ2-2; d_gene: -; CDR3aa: CASSPLTGNTGELFF; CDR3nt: TGTGCCAGCAGCCCGCTCACCGGGAACACCGGGGAGCTGTTTTTT
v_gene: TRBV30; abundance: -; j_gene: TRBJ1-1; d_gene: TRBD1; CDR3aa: CAWRITGGADTEAFF; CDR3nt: TGTGCCTGGAGGATAACAGGGGGCGCAGACACTGAAGCTTTCTTT
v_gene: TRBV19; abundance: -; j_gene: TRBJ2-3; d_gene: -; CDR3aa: CASSAGLSDTQYF; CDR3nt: TGTGCCAGTAGTGCGGGACTTTCAGATACGCAGTATTTT
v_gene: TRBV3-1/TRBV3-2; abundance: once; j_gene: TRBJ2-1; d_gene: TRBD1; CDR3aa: CASSTRQGPDIEQFF; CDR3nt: TGTGCCAGCAGCACCCGACAGGGACCCGACATAGAGCAGTTCTTC
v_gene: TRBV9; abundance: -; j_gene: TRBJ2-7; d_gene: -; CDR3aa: CASSVGLGQGTYEQYF; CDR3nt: TGTGCCAGCAGCGTAGGTCTGGGGCAAGGGACCTACGAGCAGTACTTC
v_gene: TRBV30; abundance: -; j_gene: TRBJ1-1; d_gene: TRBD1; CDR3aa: CAWSVQGTGSPEAFF; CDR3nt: TGTGCCTGGAGTGTACAGGGGACAGGGTCCCCTGAAGCTTTCTTT
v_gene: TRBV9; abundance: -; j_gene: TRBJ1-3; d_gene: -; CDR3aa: CASSVDPGSGNTIYF; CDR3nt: TGTGCCAGCAGCGTGGACCCGGGGAGCGGAAACACCATATATTTT
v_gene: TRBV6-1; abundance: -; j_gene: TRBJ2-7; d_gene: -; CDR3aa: CASSDRRGSEQYF; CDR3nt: TGTGCCAGCAGTGATCGTCGAGGGTCCGAGCAGTACTTC
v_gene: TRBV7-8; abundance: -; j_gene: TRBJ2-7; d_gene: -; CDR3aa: CASSSNDRLYEQYF; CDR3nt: TGTGCCAGCAGCAGCAACGACAGGCTTTACGAGCAGTACTTC
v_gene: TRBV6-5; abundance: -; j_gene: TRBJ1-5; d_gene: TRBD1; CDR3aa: CAAGTGGFQPQHF; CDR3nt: TGTGCCGCCGGGACAGGGGGCTTTCAGCCCCAGCATTTT
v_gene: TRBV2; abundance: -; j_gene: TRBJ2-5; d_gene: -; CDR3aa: CASTERRAGQETQYF; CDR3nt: TGTGCCAGCACTGAACGGCGGGCAGGACAAGAGACCCAGTACTTC
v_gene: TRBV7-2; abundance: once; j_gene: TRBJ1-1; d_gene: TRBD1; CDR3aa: CASSSDRAAEAFF; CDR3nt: TGTGCCAGCAGCTCAGACAGGGCGGCTGAAGCTTTCTTT
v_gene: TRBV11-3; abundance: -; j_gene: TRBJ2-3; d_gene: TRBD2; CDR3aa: CASSRSGDTDTQYF; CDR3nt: TGTGCCAGCAGCAGAAGCGGGGACACAGATACGCAGTATTTT
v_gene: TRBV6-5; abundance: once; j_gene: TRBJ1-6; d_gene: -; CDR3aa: CASSNRGESPLHF; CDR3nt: TGTGCCAGCAGTAACCGCGGGGAATCACCCCTCCACTTT
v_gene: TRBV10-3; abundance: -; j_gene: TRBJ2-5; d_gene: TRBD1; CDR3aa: CAISDDRVRETQYF; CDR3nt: TGTGCCATCAGTGACGACAGGGTTAGGGAGACCCAGTACTTC
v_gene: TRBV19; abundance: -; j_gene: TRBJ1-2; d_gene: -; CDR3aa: CASSIRWVQGSNYGYTF; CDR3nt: TGTGCCAGTAGTATTCGGTGGGTACAGGGATCTAACTATGGCTACACCTTC
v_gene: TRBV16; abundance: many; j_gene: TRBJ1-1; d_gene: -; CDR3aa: CASRVDRTTEAFF; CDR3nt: TGTGCCAGCAGAGTCGACAGGACCACTGAAGCTTTCTTT
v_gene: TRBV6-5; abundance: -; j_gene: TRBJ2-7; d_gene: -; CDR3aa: CASQGDGWEQYF; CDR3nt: TGTGCCAGCCAGGGTGACGGCTGGGAGCAGTACTTC
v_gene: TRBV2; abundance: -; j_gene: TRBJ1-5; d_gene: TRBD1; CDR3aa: CASRQETGGNQPQHF; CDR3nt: TGTGCCAGCAGACAAGAGACAGGGGGCAATCAGCCCCAGCATTTT
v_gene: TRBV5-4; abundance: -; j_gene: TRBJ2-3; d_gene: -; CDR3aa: CASTIGGEGDTQYF; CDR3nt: TGTGCCAGCACCATAGGGGGGGAAGGAGATACGCAGTATTTT
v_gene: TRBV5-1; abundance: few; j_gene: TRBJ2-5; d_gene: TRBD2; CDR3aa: CASSPTSGGAVLETQYF; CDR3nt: TGCGCCAGCAGCCCGACTAGCGGGGGGGCCGTGTTGGAGACCCAGTACTTC
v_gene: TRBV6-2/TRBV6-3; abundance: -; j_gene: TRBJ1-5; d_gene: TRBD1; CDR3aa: CASSTQGENNQPQHF; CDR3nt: TGTGCCAGCAGTACTCAGGGGGAGAACAATCAGCCCCAGCATTTT
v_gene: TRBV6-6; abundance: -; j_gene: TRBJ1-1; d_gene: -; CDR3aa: CASSFIPNTEAFF; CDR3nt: TGTGCCAGCAGTTTCATTCCGAACACTGAAGCTTTCTTT